The text below deals with one TCR beta chain. The antigen is unknown. These data come from a study of T-cell reconstitution after alpha-beta-depleted transplantation in children. Points from the study as a whole: Where alpha-beta T cells came from about two months after transplant was reportedly several hundred expanded graft clones. The high TCRbeta diversity at day 60 in some patients came from surviving recipient T cells and thymic progenitors. After one year, T-cell counts and TCRbeta diversity mostly came from new T cells.

Researchers prepared the TCRbeta library using unique molecular identifiers, the study reports. Each CDR3 protein is one row after TCRdb ran MiXCR on the PCR reads. The sample shows 500,000 or so distinct CDR3 sequences, approximately 10% of them seen only once. The CDR3 runs 14 residues. Germline-derived CDR1 and CDR2 are MNHEY and SVGEGT. J gave up 7 bases and V 1 base, and 2 bases lay outside the gene matches. The specimen was PBMCs, mostly from graft donor cells, collected 180 days after TCRalphabeta/CD19-depleted stem cell transplant. The chain recombines TRBV6-2 or TRBV6-3 with TRBJ2-1; 9 bases match TRBD2. This clonotype originated in a female patient aged 2-15 years who had a stem cell transplant for aplastic anemia, so the T cells may come from the graft donor. CDR3 nucleotide sequence: TGTGCCAGCAGTTACTTCCTAGCGGGAAATGAGCAGTTCTTC. This gives the protein CASSYFLAGNEQFF.